Sequencing of this T cell receptor beta chain was carried out in a study of CD8 T cells in ankylosing spondylitis. It was by quantitative 5'-RACE with molecular barcodes that TCR beta libraries were made. From the 5' RACE reads, TCRdb called clonotypes with MiXCR, one entry per CDR3 protein. The table includes approximately 240,000 distinct CDR3 sequences, more than 20% detected once. The CDR3 loop spans 14 amino acids. Germline V gives CDR1 DFQATT, CDR2 SNEGSKA (reference sequence). The germline V and J ends were trimmed by 2 bases and 2 bases, with 9 bases remaining between them. This chain uses TRBV20-1 with TRBJ2-2; TRBD1 is a possible D gene (5 bases). The TCR originated in a male donor with ankylosing spondylitis or in good health (not recorded which). Sequencing was performed on blood, either unsorted or a sorted T cell fraction (not recorded which). The DNA for the CDR3 is TGCAGTGCTAGACAGCAGGGAAACACCGGGGAGCTGTTTTTT. It yields the protein CSARQQGNTGELFF.